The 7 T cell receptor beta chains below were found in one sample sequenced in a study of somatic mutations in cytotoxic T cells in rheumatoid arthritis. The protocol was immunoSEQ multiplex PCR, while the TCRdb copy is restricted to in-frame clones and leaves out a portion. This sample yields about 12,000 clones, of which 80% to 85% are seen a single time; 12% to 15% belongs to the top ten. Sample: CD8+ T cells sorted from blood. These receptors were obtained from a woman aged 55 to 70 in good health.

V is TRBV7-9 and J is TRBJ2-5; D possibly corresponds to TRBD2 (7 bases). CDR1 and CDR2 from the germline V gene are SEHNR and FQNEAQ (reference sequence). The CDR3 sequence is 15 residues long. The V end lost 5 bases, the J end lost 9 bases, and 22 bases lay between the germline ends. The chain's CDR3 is CASSGEGGTPPSQYF. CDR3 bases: TGTGCCAGCAGCGGGGAGGGGGGGACCCCCCCGTCCCAGTACTTC.

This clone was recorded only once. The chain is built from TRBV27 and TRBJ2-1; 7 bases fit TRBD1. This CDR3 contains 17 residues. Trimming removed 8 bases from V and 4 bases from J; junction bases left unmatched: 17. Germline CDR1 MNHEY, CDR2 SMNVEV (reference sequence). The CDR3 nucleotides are TGTGCCAGCGGAGTCTCAGGGGGTTCGCCCGGTTACAATGAGCAGTTCTTC. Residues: CASGVSGGSPGYNEQFF.

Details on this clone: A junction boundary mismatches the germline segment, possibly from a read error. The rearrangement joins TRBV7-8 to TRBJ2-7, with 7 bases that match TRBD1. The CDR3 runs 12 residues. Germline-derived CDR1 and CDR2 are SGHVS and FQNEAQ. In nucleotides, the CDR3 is TGTGCCAGCAGCTTAGCGGGGACAGTTGTAGTCTTC. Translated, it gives CASSLAGTVVVF.

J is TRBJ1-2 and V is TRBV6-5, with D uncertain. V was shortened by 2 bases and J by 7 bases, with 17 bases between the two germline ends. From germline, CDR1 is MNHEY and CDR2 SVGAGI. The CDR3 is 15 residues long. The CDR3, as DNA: TGTGCCAGCAGTTACACCTACCCGGGTGAGGGTGGCTACACCTTC. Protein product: CASSYTYPGEGGYTF.

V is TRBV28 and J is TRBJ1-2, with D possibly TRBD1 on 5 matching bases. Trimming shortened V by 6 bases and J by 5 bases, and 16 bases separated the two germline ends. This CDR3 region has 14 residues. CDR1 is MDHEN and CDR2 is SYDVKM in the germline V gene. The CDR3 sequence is CASRATDSRYGYTF. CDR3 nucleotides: TGTGCCAGCAGAGCCACTGACAGTCGGTATGGCTACACCTTC.

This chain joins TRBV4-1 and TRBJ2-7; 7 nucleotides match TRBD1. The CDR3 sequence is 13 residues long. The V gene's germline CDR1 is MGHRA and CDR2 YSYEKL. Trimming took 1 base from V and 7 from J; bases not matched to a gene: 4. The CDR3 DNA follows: TGCGCCAGCAGCCAAGGACAGGGTTGGGAGCAGTACTTC. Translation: CASSQGQGWEQYF.

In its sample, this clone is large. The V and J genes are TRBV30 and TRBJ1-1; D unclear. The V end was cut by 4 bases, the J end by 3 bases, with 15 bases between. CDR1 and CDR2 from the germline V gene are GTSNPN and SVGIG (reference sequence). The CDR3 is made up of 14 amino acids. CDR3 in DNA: TGTGCCTGGACTCACGAGGGTCGGGACACTGAAGCTTTCTTT. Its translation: CAWTHEGRDTEAFF.